A selection of T cell receptor beta chains follows, all from one sample in a study of cytomegalovirus exposure and HLA in healthy donors. Method: immunoSEQ multiplex PCR; TCRdb's copy keeps in-frame clones and lacks some. This table holds about 240,000 clones, around 86% found once. Sample: PBMCs. The receptors originated from a woman aged 25-40 years in good health and CMV-seropositive. CDR3s include the opening cysteine and the closing phenylalanine or tryptophan. D genes are given only for firm matches. Where a row states a size, it is once, few, many or the class of an expanded clone; other rows omit it.

v_gene	d_gene	j_gene	abundance	len	CDR3aa	CDR3nt
TRBV5-1	.	TRBJ2-5	.	12	CASSSVSETQYF	TGCGCCAGCAGCTCCGTATCGGAGACCCAGTACTTC
TRBV28	.	TRBJ2-7	.	14	CASSFQGLPYEQYF	TGTGCCAGCAGTTTTCAGGGACTTCCCTACGAGCAGTACTTC
TRBV7-9	.	TRBJ1-2	.	13	CASSPPGARGYTF	TGTGCCAGCAGCCCCCCAGGGGCCCGTGGCTACACCTTC
TRBV10-2	.	TRBJ2-3	.	14	CASKALLGTDTQYF	TGCGCCAGCAAGGCCCTCCTAGGTACAGATACGCAGTATTTT
TRBV19	.	TRBJ2-7	.	13	CASSIEASYEQYF	TGTGCCAGTAGTATAGAAGCCTCCTACGAGCAGTACTTC
TRBV5-1	TRBD1	TRBJ2-7	once	14	CASSGRDRDSEQYF	TGCGCCAGCAGCGGACGGGACAGGGATTCCGAGCAGTACTTC
TRBV30	TRBD2	TRBJ2-4	.	21	CAWSVELAGGSLRRAKNIQYF	TGTGCCTGGAGCGTTGAATTAGCGGGAGGCTCCTTGAGGAGGGCCAAAAACATTCAGTACTTC
TRBV5-4	TRBD1	TRBJ2-7	.	14	CASSFTGETYEQYF	TGTGCCAGCAGCTTTACAGGGGAAACCTACGAGCAGTACTTC
TRBV6-4	TRBD2	TRBJ2-3	.	16	CASSELGTSGTDTQYF	TGTGCCAGCAGTGAACTAGGGACTAGCGGCACAGATACGCAGTATTTT
TRBV28	.	TRBJ2-7	.	11	CASSLEGEQYF	TGTGCCAGCAGTTTAGAGGGCGAGCAGTACTTC
TRBV10-3	TRBD1	TRBJ2-7	.	14	CAISTGTGGAGQYF	TGTGCCATCAGTACCGGGACAGGGGGCGCAGGGCAGTACTTC
TRBV4-1	.	TRBJ1-2	few	16	CASSLRRRALSSGYTF	TGCGCCAGCAGCCTCCGAAGGAGGGCGTTATCCTCCGGCTACACCTTC
TRBV5-4	TRBD1	TRBJ2-7	.	14	CASSLEDRGHEQYF	TGTGCCAGCAGCTTGGAGGACAGGGGTCACGAGCAGTACTTC
TRBV15	.	TRBJ2-1	.	14	CATMERSSYNEQFF	TGTGCCACCATGGAGAGAAGCTCCTACAATGAGCAGTTCTTC
TRBV6-6	.	TRBJ2-5	.	12	CASSKLQETQYF	TGTGCCAGCAGTAAACTCCAAGAGACCCAGTACTTC
TRBV30	.	TRBJ2-5	.	16	CAWSSGQGVPKETQYF	TGTGCCTGGAGTAGTGGGCAGGGCGTCCCAAAAGAGACCCAGTACTTC
TRBV25-1	TRBD1	TRBJ1-2	.	15	CASSNDRGLNYGYTF	TGTGCCAGCAGTAATGACAGGGGGCTGAACTATGGCTACACCTTC
TRBV6-5	.	TRBJ1-1	.	14	CASSTYPTNTEAFF	TGTGCCAGCAGTACCTATCCTACGAACACTGAAGCTTTCTTT
TRBV5-4	TRBD1	TRBJ1-3	.	14	CASSLTGVGNTIYF	TGTGCCAGCAGCTTGACAGGGGTTGGAAACACCATATATTTT
TRBV6-1	TRBD1	TRBJ2-7	.	14	CASSESPQGYEQYF	TGTGCCAGCAGTGAAAGCCCACAGGGGTACGAGCAGTACTTC
TRBV19	.	TRBJ1-1	.	13	CASTLGGDTEAFF	TGTGCCAGTACCCTGGGGGGAGATACTGAAGCTTTCTTT
TRBV29-1	TRBD2	TRBJ2-7	.	15	CSVGTSGRSGDEQYF	TGCAGCGTTGGAACTAGCGGGAGATCCGGTGACGAGCAGTACTTC
TRBV19	.	TRBJ2-1	.	14	CASSMGSGLNEQFF	TGTGCCAGTAGTATGGGATCGGGGTTGAATGAGCAGTTCTTC
TRBV28	.	TRBJ1-2	once	17	CASSSPSGGGANYGYTF	TGTGCCAGCAGTTCCCCCTCAGGTGGAGGGGCTAACTATGGCTACACCTTC
TRBV6-1	TRBD1	TRBJ2-7	.	15	CASSESGQGFYEQYF	TGTGCCAGCAGTGAGTCGGGACAGGGCTTCTACGAGCAGTACTTC
TRBV6-1	TRBD1	TRBJ2-5	.	14	CASSEGTGRETQYF	TGTGCCAGCAGTGAAGGGACAGGGAGGGAGACCCAGTACTTC
TRBV10-1	.	TRBJ2-4	.	14	CASSESGGDNIQYF	TGCGCCAGCAGTGAGTCGGGAGGAGACAACATTCAGTACTTC
TRBV19	.	TRBJ2-7	.	17	CASSMGSRGPSSYEQYF	TGTGCCAGTAGTATGGGGTCTAGGGGCCCCAGCTCCTACGAGCAGTACTTC
TRBV7-6	TRBD1	TRBJ2-7	.	15	CASSWGGTGNYEQYF	TGTGCCAGCAGCTGGGGCGGGACAGGAAACTACGAGCAGTACTTC
TRBV15	TRBD1	TRBJ1-2	.	15	CATSIVWDRGYGYTF	TGTGCCACCAGCATAGTGTGGGACAGGGGCTATGGCTACACCTTC
TRBV30	.	TRBJ2-7	.	11	CAWSRTYEQYF	TGTGCCTGGAGTCGGACTTACGAGCAGTACTTC
TRBV27	TRBD2	TRBJ2-7	.	16	CASRFNPGLGPYEQYF	TGTGCCAGCAGATTCAACCCGGGACTAGGACCCTACGAGCAGTACTTC
TRBV11-2	TRBD2	TRBJ2-7	few	15	CASRRWASGSYEQYF	TGTGCCAGCCGTCGGTGGGCTAGCGGCAGCTACGAGCAGTACTTC
TRBV30	TRBD1	TRBJ2-7	.	15	CAWAVIQGKFYEQYF	TGTGCCTGGGCCGTTATACAGGGGAAGTTCTACGAGCAGTACTTC
TRBV11-3	TRBD2	TRBJ2-7	.	15	CASSSDFSGSYEQYF	TGTGCCAGCAGCTCCGACTTTAGCGGGAGCTACGAGCAGTACTTC
TRBV6-5	.	TRBJ1-2	.	14	CASSYRRENYGYTF	TGTGCCAGCAGTTACAGGAGAGAAAACTATGGCTACACCTTC
TRBV7-6	.	TRBJ2-1	.	16	CASSPHFVSDYNEQFF	TGTGCCAGCAGCCCCCATTTTGTCAGCGACTACAATGAGCAGTTCTTC
TRBV5-6	.	TRBJ2-3	.	14	CASSNWDTTDTQYF	TGTGCCAGCAGCAATTGGGACACCACAGATACGCAGTATTTT
TRBV11-3	TRBD2	TRBJ2-5	.	14	CASSLGREGETQYF	TGTGCCAGCAGCTTAGGGCGGGAGGGAGAGACCCAGTACTTC
TRBV5-1	.	TRBJ2-7	few	13	CASSLTTTYEQYF	TGCGCCAGCAGCTTGACTACCACCTACGAGCAGTACTTC
TRBV5-6	.	TRBJ2-2	once	12	CASSPFPGELFF	TGTGCCAGCAGCCCCTTTCCCGGGGAGCTGTTTTTT
TRBV11-3	.	TRBJ2-2	.	14	CASSLGQNTGELFF	TGTGCCAGCAGCTTAGGTCAAAACACCGGGGAGCTGTTTTTT
TRBV18	TRBD1	TRBJ1-1	.	18	CASSREPGQGLGNTEAFF	TGTGCCAGCTCACGGGAGCCGGGACAGGGGCTCGGAAACACTGAAGCTTTCTTT
TRBV30	.	TRBJ1-4	.	13	CAWSVRPGGKLFF	TGTGCCTGGAGTGTACGTCCCGGCGGGAAACTGTTTTTT
TRBV4-1	TRBD1	TRBJ1-2	.	16	CASSQSTGGFNYGYTF	TGCGCCAGCAGCCAATCGACAGGGGGCTTTAACTATGGCTACACCTTC
TRBV18	.	TRBJ1-5	.	14	CASSPESKRQPQHF	TGTGCCAGCTCACCAGAGAGTAAGCGACAGCCCCAGCATTTT
TRBV11-3	.	TRBJ1-2	.	13	CASSLPGGGGYTF	TGTGCCAGCAGCCTCCCGGGTGGTGGTGGCTACACCTTC
TRBV27	TRBD1	TRBJ1-5	.	15	CASKPTGGGNQPQHF	TGTGCCAGCAAGCCGACAGGGGGCGGAAATCAGCCCCAGCATTTT
TRBV7-6	TRBD2	TRBJ2-2	.	16	CASSLRLAGVTGELFF	TGTGCCAGCAGCCTAAGACTAGCGGGAGTTACCGGGGAGCTGTTTTTT
TRBV12-5	TRBD2	TRBJ2-1	.	15	CASGTGLAGGGEQFF	TGTGCTAGTGGAACGGGACTAGCGGGAGGGGGGGAGCAGTTCTTC
TRBV9	.	TRBJ1-1	.	13	CASSALVNTEAFF	TGTGCCAGCAGCGCCCTAGTCAACACTGAAGCTTTCTTT
TRBV7-8	TRBD1	TRBJ2-7	.	18	CASSLAIATGFGSYEQYF	TGTGCCAGCAGCTTAGCGATCGCGACAGGGTTCGGTTCCTACGAGCAGTACTTC
TRBV27	.	TRBJ2-7	.	14	CASSPQGGAGEQYF	TGTGCCAGCAGTCCCCAAGGAGGGGCGGGCGAGCAGTACTTC